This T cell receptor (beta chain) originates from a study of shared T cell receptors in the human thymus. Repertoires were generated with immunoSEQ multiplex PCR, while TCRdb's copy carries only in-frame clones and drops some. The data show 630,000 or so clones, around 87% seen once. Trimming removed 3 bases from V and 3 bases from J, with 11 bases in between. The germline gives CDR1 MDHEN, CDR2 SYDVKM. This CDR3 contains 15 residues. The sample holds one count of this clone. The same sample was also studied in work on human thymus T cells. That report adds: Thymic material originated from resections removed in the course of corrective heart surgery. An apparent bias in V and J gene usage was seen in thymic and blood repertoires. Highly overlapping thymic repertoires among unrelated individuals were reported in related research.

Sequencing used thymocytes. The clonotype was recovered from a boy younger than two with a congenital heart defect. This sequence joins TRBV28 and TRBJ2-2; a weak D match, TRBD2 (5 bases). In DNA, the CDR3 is TGTGCCAGCAGTTTCGTGTACGGGGACACCGGGGAGCTGTTTTTT. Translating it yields CASSFVYGDTGELFF.